This is a list of T cell receptor beta chains from one sample in a study of T cell responses to AZD1222 COVID-19 vaccine. TCRdb's copy holds only in-frame clones and misses some; the assay was immunoSEQ multiplex PCR. Counted here are 120,000 to 150,000 clones, around 91% occurring once; the ten biggest clones make up 9.3%. The source material was peripheral blood, sampled 28 days after the second AZD1222 dose. The source is an adult who received the AZD1222 COVID-19 vaccine. CDR3s include the opening cysteine and the closing phenylalanine or tryptophan. D genes are given only for firm matches. Clone size is stated in some rows and not others, as once, few, many or a class when expanded.

few	13	.	TRBV3-1/TRBV3-2	TRBJ1-6	TGTGCCAGCAGCCCCTCAGGTGCCTCACCCCTCCACTTT	CASSPSGASPLHF
.	12	.	TRBV19	TRBJ1-6	TGTGCCAGTAGAACAGGGCAATCACCCCTCCACTTT	CASRTGQSPLHF
.	13	.	TRBV18	TRBJ1-1	TGTGCCAGCTCACGAGGGATGAACACTGAAGCTTTCTTT	CASSRGMNTEAFF
.	18	TRBD1	TRBV27	TRBJ1-5	TGTGCCAGCAGTTTAAAATGGACAGGGCCGGTTGGCAACCAGCCCCAGCATTTT	CASSLKWTGPVGNQPQHF
.	15	TRBD1	TRBV5-1	TRBJ1-4	TGCGCCAGCAGCTCCCAGACAGGGGTAGGCGAAAAACTGTTTTTT	CASSSQTGVGEKLFF
.	14	.	TRBV28	TRBJ1-1	TGTGCCAGCAGTTCCGACAGAGGCAACACTGAAGCTTTCTTT	CASSSDRGNTEAFF
few	14	TRBD2	TRBV5-4	TRBJ2-1	TGTGCCAGCAACCCGGGACTAGCGGACAATGAGCAGTTCTTC	CASNPGLADNEQFF
.	14	TRBD1	TRBV19	TRBJ1-1	TGTGCCAGCGACAGGGGCGCTTTGAACACTGAAGCTTTCTTT	CASDRGALNTEAFF
.	16	.	TRBV6-5	TRBJ1-2	TGTGCCAGCAGTTACAAGGCCGGTCGCCGCTACTATGGCTACACCTTC	CASSYKAGRRYYGYTF
.	15	TRBD2	TRBV10-1	TRBJ2-3	TGCGCCAGCAGTGAGTCGAATAGCGGGGGCGATACGCAGTATTTT	CASSESNSGGDTQYF
.	16	.	TRBV19	TRBJ2-4	TGTGCCAGTAGTACCCTCCGGCCAAGCGAGAGAAACATTCAGTACTTC	CASSTLRPSERNIQYF
.	16	TRBD1	TRBV3-1/TRBV3-2	TRBJ2-3	TGTGCCAGCAGCCAGGAGACAGGGGCGAGGGCAGATACGCAGTATTTT	CASSQETGARADTQYF
.	17	TRBD2	TRBV27	TRBJ2-3	TGTGCCAGCAGTTTATCGATACTAGCGGGAGTTGGGGATACGCAGTATTTT	CASSLSILAGVGDTQYF
.	18	TRBD2	TRBV10-1	TRBJ2-7	TGCGCCAGCAGTCCCATCGAGGGGACTAGCGGGAGTAAGAACGAGCAGTACTTC	CASSPIEGTSGSKNEQYF
.	17	.	TRBV3-1/TRBV3-2	TRBJ2-3	TGTGCCAGCAGCCAGCTCCCGGGCCGGTCTAGCACAGATACGCAGTATTTT	CASSQLPGRSSTDTQYF